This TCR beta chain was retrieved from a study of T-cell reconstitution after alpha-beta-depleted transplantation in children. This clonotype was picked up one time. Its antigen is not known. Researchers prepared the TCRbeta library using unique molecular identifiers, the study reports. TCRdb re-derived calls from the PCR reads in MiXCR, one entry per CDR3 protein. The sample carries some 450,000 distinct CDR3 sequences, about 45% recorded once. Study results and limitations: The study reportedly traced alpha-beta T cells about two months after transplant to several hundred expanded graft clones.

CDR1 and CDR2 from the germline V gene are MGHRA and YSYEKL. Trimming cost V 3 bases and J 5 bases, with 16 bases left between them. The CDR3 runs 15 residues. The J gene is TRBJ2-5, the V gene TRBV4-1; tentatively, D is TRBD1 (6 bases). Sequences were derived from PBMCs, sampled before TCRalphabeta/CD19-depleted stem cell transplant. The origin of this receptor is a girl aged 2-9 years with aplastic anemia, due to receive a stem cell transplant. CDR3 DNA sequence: TGCGCCAGCAGCCACCAAAGGGCAGGGGAGGAGACCCAGTACTTC. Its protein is CASSHQRAGEETQYF.